This T cell receptor beta chain was sequenced in a study of graft-versus-host responses after intestinal transplantation. Study context: Recipients received multivisceral, liver-intestinal, or isolated intestinal transplants. Recipients uniformly received anti-thymocyte globulin induction, followed by tacrolimus and steroids for roughly 3 years.

The V end lost 6 bases, the J end lost 0 bases, and 8 bases lay between the germline ends. The CDR3 extends over 13 amino acids. CDR1 and CDR2 (germline): MNHEY, SVGAGI. The repertoire was sequenced with immunoSEQ multiplex PCR; TCRdb's copy has only in-frame clones and lacks some. The sample records more than 80,000 clones, approximately 91% being singletons. This clone appeared once. Its antigen is not known. The sample here was unstimulated CD4+ T cells sorted from spleen or lymph node cells, taken before intestinal transplant. The chain links TRBV6-5 to TRBJ1-2; D remains unclear. The receptor's source is a human donor who received an intestinal transplant. CDR3 sequence reads: CASSMQANYGYTF. CDR3 sequence (DNA): TGTGCCAGCAGCATGCAGGCTAACTATGGCTACACCTTC.